This TCR beta chain is from a study of molecular identifiers for immune sequencing clone quantification. The CDR3 runs to 14 residues. The V gene's germline CDR1 is SEHNR and CDR2 FQNEAQ (reference sequence). V was clipped by 2 bases and J by 1 base, with 8 bases between them. With listed TCR primers and previously described methods, bulk TCR libraries were prepared. Using its own MiXCR run on the PCR reads, TCRdb lists one record per CDR3 protein. The table lists around 100,000 distinct CDR3 sequences, 30% to 35% of them singletons. Study-level points and caveats: Over 99% of effector molecules, but under 1% in naive cells, were held by clones with more than 20 RNA copies.

CD8+CD4-CCR7+CD45RA+ sorting gave the naive CD8 T cells. This clonotype was detected ten times or more. The antigen is undetermined. This rearrangement joins TRBV7-9 to TRBJ2-5, with TRBD1 as a possible D gene (5 bases). This receptor was obtained from a human donor in good health. Some libraries in this study had Jurkat cell RNA spiked in. The sequencing sample was made of naive CD8+ T cells from blood, with Jurkat cell RNA spiked in. Subset here: FACS-sorted CD8+CD4-CCR7+CD45RA+ naive T cells. In DNA, the CDR3 is TGTGCCAGCAGCTTATCAGGGTTCCAAGAGACCCAGTACTTC. Encoded protein: CASSLSGFQETQYF.